A single sample is the source of the 7 T cell receptor beta chains below, sequenced in a study of blood T cell repertoires in COVID-19. TCRdb keeps only in-frame clones here, not all; method: immunoSEQ multiplex PCR. Of about 63,000 clones in the sample, about 80% were seen once. Sequencing input: peripheral blood. Source of these receptors: a human donor in a cohort sampled during active COVID-19.

The rearrangement joins TRBV7-2 to TRBJ2-7; perhaps TRBD2 as D (5 bases). The V gene's germline CDR1 is SGHTA and CDR2 FQGNSA. This CDR3 is built from 15 residues. The V end lost 3 bases, the J end lost 7 bases, and 19 bases lay between the germline ends. Here the CDR3 reads CASSLYGKAVEEQYF. Written as DNA, the CDR3 is TGTGCCAGCAGCTTGTACGGGAAGGCCGTGGAGGAGCAGTACTTC.

Here the CDR3 reads CASSLVQGSPEQYF. DNA for the CDR3: TGTGCCAGCAGCTTAGTGCAGGGAAGCCCCGAGCAGTACTTC. The rearrangement uses TRBV11-2 and TRBJ2-7, with D possibly matching TRBD1 (5 bases). Deletions cut 1 base from V and 6 bases from J, with 13 bases between. Germline V gene lookup returns CDR1 SGHAT and CDR2 FQNNGV. CDR3 length equals 14 residues. Together with reference TRBV11-2 and TRBJ2-7, the CDR3 gives the full variable domain: EAGVAQSPRYKIIEKRQSVAFWCNPISGHATLYWYQQILGQGPKLLIQFQNNGVVDDSQLPKDRFSAERLKGVDSTLKIQPAKLEDSAVYLCASSLVQGSPEQYFGPGTRLTVT.

This chain connects TRBV19 to TRBJ2-5, with 7 bases identical to TRBD1. There are 15 residues in the CDR3. The V gene's germline CDR1 is LNHDA and CDR2 SQIVND (reference sequence). The V gene end was trimmed by 3 bases and the J gene end by 1 base; junction bases not matched to a gene: 5. This CDR3 reads CASSMNRGSQETQYF. The CDR3 region has the DNA TGTGCCAGTAGTATGAACAGGGGATCCCAAGAGACCCAGTACTTC.

The chain uses TRBV29-1 and TRBJ2-3; 11 nucleotides align to TRBD1. CDR1 is SQVTM and CDR2 is ANQGSEA in the germline V gene. The CDR3 length is 14 residues. Trimming removed 6 bases from V and 2 bases from J; junction bases left unmatched: 4. CDR3 in amino acids: CSVRTGGPTDTQYF. CDR3 in DNA: TGCAGCGTGAGGACAGGGGGCCCCACAGATACGCAGTATTTT.

In this sample, this clone turned up once. The V call is TRBV5-1, the J call TRBJ2-7, with a possible D match to TRBD2 (5 bases). V lost 0 bases, J lost 6 bases, and 13 bases lay in between. Germline V gene sequence: CDR1 SGHRS, CDR2 YFSETQ. This CDR3 is built from 14 residues. The CDR3 here is CASSLVPGTLEQYF. The CDR3 DNA sequence: TGCGCCAGCAGCTTGGTCCCGGGAACGCTCGAGCAGTACTTC.

This clone occurred once. This chain joins TRBV2 and TRBJ2-2; no clear D. Trimming shortened V by 7 bases and J by 1 base, and 7 bases separated the two germline ends. The V gene's germline CDR1 is SNHLY and CDR2 FYNNEI. CDR3 size: 13 residues. The CDR3 DNA is TGTGCCAGCACCGTACAGAACACCGGGGAGCTGTTTTTT. It translates to CASTVQNTGELFF.

This clone was counted once. J is TRBJ1-5 and V is TRBV19, with a weak D call TRBD1 (6 bases). The CDR3 contains 14 residues. Germline-derived CDR1 and CDR2 are LNHDA and SQIVND (reference sequence). Trimming removed 10 bases at V and 0 bases at J, with 13 bases between. CDR3: CATRGRNSNQPQHF. The CDR3 coding sequence is TGTGCCACCAGGGGCCGGAATAGCAATCAGCCCCAGCATTTT. Drawing the rest from reference TRBV19 and TRBJ1-5, the complete variable domain is DGGITQSPKYLFRKEGQNVTLSCEQNLNHDAMYWYRQDPGQGLRLIYYSQIVNDFQKGDIAEGYSVSREKKESFPLTVTSAQKNPTAFYLCATRGRNSNQPQHFGDGTRLSIL.